This T cell receptor (beta chain) came from a study of blood T cells in healthy people across ages. With a J-beta primer mix and a sample-barcoded 5' primer, a second PCR ran about 7 to 12 cycles. TCRdb itself ran the 5' RACE reads through MiXCR, one entry per CDR3 protein. The sample yields hundreds of thousands of distinct CDR3 sequences, under 45% seen once. Concerning this clonotype: Its matching antigen is unknown.

Overall study findings and caveats: Naive CD4+ cell counts and diversity both ran higher in long-lived than in aged donors. The CMV status of each donor remained undetermined, and this could have confounded shifts in expanded clonotypes. Diversity figures derived from one million T cells were judged to underestimate the true value.

The CDR3 extends over 15 amino acids. Germline V gene data show CDR1 as LGHDT and CDR2 as YNNKEL (reference sequence). V was pared by 6 bases and J by 1 base, with 5 bases of the junction left unmatched. The source of this sequence is a man aged 55-75 years in good health. The V gene is TRBV3-1, the J gene TRBJ2-5; 10 bases agree with TRBD2. Material: blood. Here the CDR3 reads CASSSLAGAQETQYF. CDR3 in DNA: TGTGCCAGCAGTTCCCTAGCGGGGGCCCAAGAGACCCAGTACTTC.